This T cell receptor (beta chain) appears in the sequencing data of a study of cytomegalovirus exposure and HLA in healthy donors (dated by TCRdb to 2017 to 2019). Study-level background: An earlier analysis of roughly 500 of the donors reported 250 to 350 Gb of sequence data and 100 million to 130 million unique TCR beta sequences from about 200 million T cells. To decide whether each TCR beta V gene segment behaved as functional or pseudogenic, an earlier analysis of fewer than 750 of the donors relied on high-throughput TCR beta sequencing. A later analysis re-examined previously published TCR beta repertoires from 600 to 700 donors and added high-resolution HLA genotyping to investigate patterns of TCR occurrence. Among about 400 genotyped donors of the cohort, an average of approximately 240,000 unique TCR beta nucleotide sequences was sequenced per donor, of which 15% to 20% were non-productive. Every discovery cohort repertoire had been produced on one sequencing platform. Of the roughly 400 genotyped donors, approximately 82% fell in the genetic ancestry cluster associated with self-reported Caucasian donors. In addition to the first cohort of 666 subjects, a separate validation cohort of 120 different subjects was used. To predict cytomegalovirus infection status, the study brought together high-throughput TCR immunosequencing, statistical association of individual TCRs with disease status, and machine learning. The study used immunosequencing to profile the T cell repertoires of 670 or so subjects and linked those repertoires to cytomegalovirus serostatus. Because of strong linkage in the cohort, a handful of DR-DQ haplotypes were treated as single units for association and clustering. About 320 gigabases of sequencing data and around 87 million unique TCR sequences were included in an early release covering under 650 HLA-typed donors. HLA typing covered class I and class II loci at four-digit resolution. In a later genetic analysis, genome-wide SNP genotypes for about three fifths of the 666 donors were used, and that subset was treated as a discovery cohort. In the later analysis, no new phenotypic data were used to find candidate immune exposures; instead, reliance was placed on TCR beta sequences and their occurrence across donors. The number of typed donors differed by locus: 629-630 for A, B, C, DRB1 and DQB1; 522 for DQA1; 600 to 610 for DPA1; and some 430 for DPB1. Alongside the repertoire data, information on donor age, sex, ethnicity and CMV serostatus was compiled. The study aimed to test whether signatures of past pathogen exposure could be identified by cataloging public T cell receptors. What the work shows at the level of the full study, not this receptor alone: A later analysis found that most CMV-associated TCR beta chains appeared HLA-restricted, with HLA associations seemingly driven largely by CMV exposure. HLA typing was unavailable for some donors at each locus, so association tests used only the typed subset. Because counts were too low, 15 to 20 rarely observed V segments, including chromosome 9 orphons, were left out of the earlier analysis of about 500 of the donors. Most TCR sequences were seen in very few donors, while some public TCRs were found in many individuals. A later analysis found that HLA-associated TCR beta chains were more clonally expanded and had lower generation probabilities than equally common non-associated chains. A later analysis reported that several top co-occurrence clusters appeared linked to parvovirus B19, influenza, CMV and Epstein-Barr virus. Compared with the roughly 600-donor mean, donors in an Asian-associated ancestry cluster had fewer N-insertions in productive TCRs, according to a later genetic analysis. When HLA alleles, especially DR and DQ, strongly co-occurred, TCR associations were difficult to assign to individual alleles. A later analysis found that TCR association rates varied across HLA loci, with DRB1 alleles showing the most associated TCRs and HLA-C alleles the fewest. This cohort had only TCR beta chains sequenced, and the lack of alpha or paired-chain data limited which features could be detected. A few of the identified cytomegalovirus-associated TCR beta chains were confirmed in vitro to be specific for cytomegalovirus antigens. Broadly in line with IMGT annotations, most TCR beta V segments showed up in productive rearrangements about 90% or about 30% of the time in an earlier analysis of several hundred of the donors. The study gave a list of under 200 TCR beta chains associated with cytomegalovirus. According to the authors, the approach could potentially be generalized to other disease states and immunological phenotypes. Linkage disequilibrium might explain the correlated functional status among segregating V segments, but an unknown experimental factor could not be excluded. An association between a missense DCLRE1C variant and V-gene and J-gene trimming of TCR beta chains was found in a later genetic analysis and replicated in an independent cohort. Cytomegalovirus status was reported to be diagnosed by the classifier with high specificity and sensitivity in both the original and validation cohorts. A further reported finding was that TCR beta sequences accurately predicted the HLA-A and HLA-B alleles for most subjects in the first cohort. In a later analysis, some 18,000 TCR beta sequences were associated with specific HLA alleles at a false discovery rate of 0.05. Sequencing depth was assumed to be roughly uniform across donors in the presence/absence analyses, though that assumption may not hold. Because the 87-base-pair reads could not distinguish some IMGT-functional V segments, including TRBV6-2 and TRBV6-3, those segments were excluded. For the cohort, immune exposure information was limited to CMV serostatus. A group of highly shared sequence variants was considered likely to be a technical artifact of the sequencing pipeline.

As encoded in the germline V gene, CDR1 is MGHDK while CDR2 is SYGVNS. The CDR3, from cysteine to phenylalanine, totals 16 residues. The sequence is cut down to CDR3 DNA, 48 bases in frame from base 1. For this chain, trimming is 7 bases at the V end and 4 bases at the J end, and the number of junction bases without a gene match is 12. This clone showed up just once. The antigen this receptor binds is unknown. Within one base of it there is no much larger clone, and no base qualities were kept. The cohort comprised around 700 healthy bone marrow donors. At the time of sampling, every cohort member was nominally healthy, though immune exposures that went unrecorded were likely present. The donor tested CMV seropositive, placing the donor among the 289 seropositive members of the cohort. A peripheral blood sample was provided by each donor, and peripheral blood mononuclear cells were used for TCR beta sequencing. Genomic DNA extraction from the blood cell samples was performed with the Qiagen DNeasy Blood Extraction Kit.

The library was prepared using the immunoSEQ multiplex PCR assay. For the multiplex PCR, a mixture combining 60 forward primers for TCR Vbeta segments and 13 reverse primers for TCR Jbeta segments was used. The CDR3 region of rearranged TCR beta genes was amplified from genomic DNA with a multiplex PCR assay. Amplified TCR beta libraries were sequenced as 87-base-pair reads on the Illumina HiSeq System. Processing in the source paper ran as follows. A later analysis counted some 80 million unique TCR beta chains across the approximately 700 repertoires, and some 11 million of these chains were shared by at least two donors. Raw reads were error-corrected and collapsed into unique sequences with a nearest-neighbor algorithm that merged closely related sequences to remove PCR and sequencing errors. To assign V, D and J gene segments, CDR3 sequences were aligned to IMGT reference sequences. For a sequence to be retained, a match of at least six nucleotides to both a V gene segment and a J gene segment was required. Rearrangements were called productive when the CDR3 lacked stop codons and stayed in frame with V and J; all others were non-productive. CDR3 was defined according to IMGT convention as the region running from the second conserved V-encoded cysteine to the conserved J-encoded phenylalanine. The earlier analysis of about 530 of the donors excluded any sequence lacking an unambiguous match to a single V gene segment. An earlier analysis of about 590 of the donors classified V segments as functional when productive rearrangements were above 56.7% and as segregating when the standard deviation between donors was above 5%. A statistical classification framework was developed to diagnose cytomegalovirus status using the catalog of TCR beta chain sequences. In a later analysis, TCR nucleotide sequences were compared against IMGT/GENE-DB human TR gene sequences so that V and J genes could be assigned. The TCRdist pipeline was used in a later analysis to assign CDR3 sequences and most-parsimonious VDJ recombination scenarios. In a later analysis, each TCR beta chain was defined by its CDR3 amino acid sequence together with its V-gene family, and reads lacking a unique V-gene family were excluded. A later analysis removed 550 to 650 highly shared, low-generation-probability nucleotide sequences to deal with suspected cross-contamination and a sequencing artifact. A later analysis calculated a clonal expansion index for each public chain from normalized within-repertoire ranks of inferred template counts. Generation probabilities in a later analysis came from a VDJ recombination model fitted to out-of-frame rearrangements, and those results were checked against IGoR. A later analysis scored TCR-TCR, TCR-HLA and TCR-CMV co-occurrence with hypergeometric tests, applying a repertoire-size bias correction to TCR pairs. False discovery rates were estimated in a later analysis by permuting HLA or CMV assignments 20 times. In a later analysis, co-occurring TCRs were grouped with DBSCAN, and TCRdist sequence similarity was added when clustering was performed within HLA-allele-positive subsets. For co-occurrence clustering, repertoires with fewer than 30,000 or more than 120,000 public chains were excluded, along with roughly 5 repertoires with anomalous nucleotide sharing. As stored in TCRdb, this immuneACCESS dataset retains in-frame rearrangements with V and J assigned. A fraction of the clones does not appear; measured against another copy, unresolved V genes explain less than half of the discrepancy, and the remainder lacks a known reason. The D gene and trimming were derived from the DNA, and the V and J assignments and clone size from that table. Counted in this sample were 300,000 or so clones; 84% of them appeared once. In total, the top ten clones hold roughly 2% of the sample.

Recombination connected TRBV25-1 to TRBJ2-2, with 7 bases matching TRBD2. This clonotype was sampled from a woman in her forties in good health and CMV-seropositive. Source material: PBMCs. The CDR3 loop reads CASMGGGPLGTGELFF. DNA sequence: TGTGCCAGCATGGGGGGAGGGCCCTTGGGCACCGGGGAGCTGTTTTTT.